The rows below give T cell receptor beta chains drawn from one sample of a study of T cells in Graves' hyperthyroidism and ophthalmopathy. Via MiXCR, TCRdb re-called the multiplex PCR reads, giving one row per CDR3 protein. The top ten clones hold approximately 30% of a sample with fewer than 400,000 distinct CDR3 sequences, around a sixth of them seen once. Sequencing was done on a sample of blood. These receptors were obtained from a woman under 30 with Graves' hyperthyroidism that later progressed to Graves' ophthalmopathy. Both conserved end residues are part of each CDR3. A D gene is named only where the DNA matches it firmly. The listing skips clone size in some rows; elsewhere it reads once, few, many or a size class.

j_call: TRBJ2-7; d_call: TRBD2; clone_size: few; v_call: TRBV5-1; cdr3_aa: CASSLVASGRFERYF; cdr3_nt: TGCGCCAGCAGCTTGGTGGCTAGCGGGAGGTTCGAGCGGTACTTC
j_call: TRBJ1-2; d_call: .; clone_size: .; v_call: TRBV27; cdr3_aa: CASSLKGWGRPFVNGYTF; cdr3_nt: TGTGCCAGCAGTTTAAAGGGTTGGGGGCGCCCCTTTGTGAATGGCTACACCTTC
j_call: TRBJ2-2; d_call: .; clone_size: many; v_call: TRBV28; cdr3_aa: CASSSLGGPNTGELFF; cdr3_nt: TGTGCCAGCAGTTCCCTCGGCGGGCCGAACACCGGGGAGCTGTTTTTT
j_call: TRBJ2-7; d_call: .; clone_size: .; v_call: TRBV7-2; cdr3_aa: CTSSSTGATYEQYF; cdr3_nt: TGTACCAGCAGCTCGACCGGGGCCACCTACGAGCAGTACTTC
j_call: TRBJ2-7; d_call: .; clone_size: many; v_call: TRBV3-1; cdr3_aa: CASSRSGRDGEQYF; cdr3_nt: TGTGCCAGCAGCCGTAGCGGAAGGGACGGGGAGCAGTACTTC
j_call: TRBJ1-1; d_call: TRBD1; clone_size: many; v_call: TRBV20-1; cdr3_aa: CSATDRAQNTEAFF; cdr3_nt: TGCAGTGCTACGGACAGGGCCCAGAACACTGAAGCTTTCTTT
j_call: TRBJ2-3; d_call: .; clone_size: many; v_call: TRBV2; cdr3_aa: CASSENRKDTQYF; cdr3_nt: TGTGCCAGCAGTGAAAATCGGAAAGATACGCAGTATTTT
j_call: TRBJ2-1; d_call: TRBD1; clone_size: .; v_call: TRBV5-6; cdr3_aa: CASSLGGTGAYNEQFF; cdr3_nt: TGTGCCAGCAGCTTGGGGGGGACAGGGGCCTACAATGAGCAGTTCTTC
j_call: TRBJ2-1; d_call: TRBD2; clone_size: .; v_call: TRBV7-3; cdr3_aa: CASSPRSGGINEQFF; cdr3_nt: TGTGCCAGCAGCCCACGGTCGGGAGGAATCAATGAGCAGTTCTTC
j_call: TRBJ2-7; d_call: .; clone_size: .; v_call: TRBV7-9; cdr3_aa: CASSFSLATDKHYEQYF; cdr3_nt: TGTGCCAGCAGCTTTTCTCTAGCGACGGATAAACACTACGAGCAGTACTTC
j_call: TRBJ2-5; d_call: TRBD2; clone_size: many; v_call: TRBV11-2; cdr3_aa: CASSTGTSGRQTQYF; cdr3_nt: TGTGCCAGCAGCACTGGGACTAGCGGGAGACAGACCCAGTACTTC